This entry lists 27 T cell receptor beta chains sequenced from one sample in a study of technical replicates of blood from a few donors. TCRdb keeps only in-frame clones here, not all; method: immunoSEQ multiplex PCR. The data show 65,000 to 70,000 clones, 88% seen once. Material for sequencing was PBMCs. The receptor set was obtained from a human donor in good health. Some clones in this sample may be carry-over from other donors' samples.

This CDR3 reads CASSLVGSLNTEAFF. CDR3 DNA sequence: TGCGCCAGCAGCTTGGTCGGGAGTTTGAACACTGAAGCTTTCTTT. V and J are TRBV5-1 and TRBJ1-1; D is undetermined. Looked up from germline, CDR1 is SGHRS and CDR2 is YFSETQ. V dropped 0 bases and J dropped 0 bases, with 9 bases sitting between them. This CDR3 spans 15 amino acids.

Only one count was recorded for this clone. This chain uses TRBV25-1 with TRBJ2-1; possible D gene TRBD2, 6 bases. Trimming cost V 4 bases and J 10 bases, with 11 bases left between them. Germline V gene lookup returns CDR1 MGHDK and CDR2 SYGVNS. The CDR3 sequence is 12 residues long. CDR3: CASSGRGGEQFF. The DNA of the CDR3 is TGTGCCAGCAGTGGGAGGGGCGGCGAGCAGTTCTTC.

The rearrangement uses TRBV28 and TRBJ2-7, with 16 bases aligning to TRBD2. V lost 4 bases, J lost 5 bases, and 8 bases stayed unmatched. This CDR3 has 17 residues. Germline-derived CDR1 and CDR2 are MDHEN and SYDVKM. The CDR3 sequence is CASSSGLAGGPIDEQYF. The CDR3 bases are TGTGCCAGCAGTTCGGGACTAGCGGGAGGGCCTATAGACGAGCAGTACTTC.

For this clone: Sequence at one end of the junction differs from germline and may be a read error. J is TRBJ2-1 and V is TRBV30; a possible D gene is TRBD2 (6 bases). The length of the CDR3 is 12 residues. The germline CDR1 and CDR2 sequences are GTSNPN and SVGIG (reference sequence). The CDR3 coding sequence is TGTGCCTGGAGTGAGGACTACTATGAGCAGTTCTTC. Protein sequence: CAWSEDYYEQFF.

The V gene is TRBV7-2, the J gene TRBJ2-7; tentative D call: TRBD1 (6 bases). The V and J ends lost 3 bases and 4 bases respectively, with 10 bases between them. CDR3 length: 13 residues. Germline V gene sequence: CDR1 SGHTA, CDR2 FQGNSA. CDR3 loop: CASSFDRTYEQYF. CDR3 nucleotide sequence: TGTGCCAGCAGCTTTGACAGGACGTACGAGCAGTACTTC.

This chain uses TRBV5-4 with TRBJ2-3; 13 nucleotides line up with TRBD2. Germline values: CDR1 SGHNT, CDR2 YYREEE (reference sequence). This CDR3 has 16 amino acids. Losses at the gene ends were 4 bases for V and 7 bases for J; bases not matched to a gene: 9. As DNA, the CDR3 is TGTGCCAGCAGCGTGACTAGCGGGGGGAAATCTCATACGCAGTATTTT. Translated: CASSVTSGGKSHTQYF.

DNA for the CDR3: TGTGCCAGCAGGGGGGGCGGGGTAGCGGGAGCGTACGAGCAGTACTTC. Translating it yields CASRGGGVAGAYEQYF. The chain couples TRBV2 to TRBJ2-7; 9 bases match TRBD2. Germline V lookup: CDR1 SNHLY, CDR2 FYNNEI. V gave up 6 bases and J gave up 4 bases; unmatched junction bases: 13. This CDR3 spans 16 amino acids.

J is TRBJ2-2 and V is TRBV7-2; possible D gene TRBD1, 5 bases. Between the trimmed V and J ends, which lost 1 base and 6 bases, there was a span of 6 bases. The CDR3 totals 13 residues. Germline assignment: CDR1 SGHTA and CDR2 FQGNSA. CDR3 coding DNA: TGTGCCAGCAGCTTAGGCAGGGCCGGGGAGCTGTTTTTT. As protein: CASSLGRAGELFF.

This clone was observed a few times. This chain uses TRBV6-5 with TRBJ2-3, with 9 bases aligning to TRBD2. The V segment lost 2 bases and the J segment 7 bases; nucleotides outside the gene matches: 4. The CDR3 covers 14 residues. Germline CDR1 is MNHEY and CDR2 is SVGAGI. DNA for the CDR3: TGTGCCAGCAGTTACGTGCGGGGGGGGTATACGCAGTATTTT. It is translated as CASSYVRGGYTQYF.

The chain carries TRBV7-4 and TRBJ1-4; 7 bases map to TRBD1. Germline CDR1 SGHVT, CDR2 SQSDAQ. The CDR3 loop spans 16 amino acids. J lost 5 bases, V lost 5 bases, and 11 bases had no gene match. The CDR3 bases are TGTGCCAGCAGCGAACCGCGACAGGGTCCGAATGAAAAACTGTTTTTT. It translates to CASSEPRQGPNEKLFF.

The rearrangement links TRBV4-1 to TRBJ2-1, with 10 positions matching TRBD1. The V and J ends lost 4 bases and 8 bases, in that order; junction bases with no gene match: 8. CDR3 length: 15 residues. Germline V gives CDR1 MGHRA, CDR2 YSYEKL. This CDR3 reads CASSRGQGYNDEQFF. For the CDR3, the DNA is TGCGCCAGCAGCCGGGGACAGGGGTATAACGATGAGCAGTTCTTC.

CDR3 loop: CASSFLETGAYEQYF. CDR3 DNA sequence: TGTGCCAGCAGCTTTCTGGAGACAGGGGCATACGAGCAGTACTTC. The chain couples TRBV7-9 to TRBJ2-7; the match to TRBD1 covers 8 bases. Looked up from germline, CDR1 is SEHNR and CDR2 is FQNEAQ (reference sequence). The CDR3 consists of 15 residues. The trim removed 3 bases at V and 4 bases at J, leaving 8 bases unmatched.

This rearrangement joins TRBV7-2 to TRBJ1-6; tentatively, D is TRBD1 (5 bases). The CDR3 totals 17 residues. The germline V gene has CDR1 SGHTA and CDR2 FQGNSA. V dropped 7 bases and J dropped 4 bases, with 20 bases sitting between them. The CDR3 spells CASTTSFRRQYNSPLHF. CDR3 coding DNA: TGTGCCAGCACTACTAGCTTCCGGAGACAGTATAATTCACCCCTCCACTTT. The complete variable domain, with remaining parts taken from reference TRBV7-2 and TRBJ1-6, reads GAGVSQSPSNKVTEKGKDVELRCDPISGHTALYWYRQSLGQGLEFLIYFQGNSAPDKSGLPSDRFSAERTGGSVSTLTIQRTQQEDSAVYLCASTTSFRRQYNSPLHFGNGTRLTVT.

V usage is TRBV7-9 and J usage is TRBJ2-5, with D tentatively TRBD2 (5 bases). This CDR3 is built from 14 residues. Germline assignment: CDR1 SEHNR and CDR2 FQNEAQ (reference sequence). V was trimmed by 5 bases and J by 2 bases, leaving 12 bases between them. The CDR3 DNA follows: TGTGCCAGCAGCCTAAGCGGTCCTCAAGAGACCCAGTACTTC. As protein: CASSLSGPQETQYF.

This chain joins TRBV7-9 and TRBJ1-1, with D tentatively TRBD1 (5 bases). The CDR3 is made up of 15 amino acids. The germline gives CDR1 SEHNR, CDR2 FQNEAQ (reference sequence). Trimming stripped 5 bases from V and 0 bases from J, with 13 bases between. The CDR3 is CASSPRDSMNTEAFF. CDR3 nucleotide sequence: TGTGCCAGCAGCCCTCGGGACTCAATGAACACTGAAGCTTTCTTT.

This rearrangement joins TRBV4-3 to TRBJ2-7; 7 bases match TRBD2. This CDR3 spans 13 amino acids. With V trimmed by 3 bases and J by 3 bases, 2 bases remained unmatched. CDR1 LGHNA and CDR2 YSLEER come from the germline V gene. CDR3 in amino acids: CASSHGRNYEQYF. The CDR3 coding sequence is TGCGCCAGCAGCCACGGGAGGAACTACGAGCAGTACTTC.

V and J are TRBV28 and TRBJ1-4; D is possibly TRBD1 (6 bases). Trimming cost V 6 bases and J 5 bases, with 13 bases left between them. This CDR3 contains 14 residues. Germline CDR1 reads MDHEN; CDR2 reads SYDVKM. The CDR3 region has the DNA TGTGCCAGCAGCCAAGGGGGGGCGAATGAAAAACTGTTTTTT. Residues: CASSQGGANEKLFF.

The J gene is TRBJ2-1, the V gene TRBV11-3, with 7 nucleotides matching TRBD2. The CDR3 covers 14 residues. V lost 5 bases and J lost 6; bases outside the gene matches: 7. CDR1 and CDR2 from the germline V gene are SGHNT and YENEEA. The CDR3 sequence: CASSVAGGFNEQFF. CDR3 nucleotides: TGTGCCAGCAGCGTTGCCGGGGGGTTCAATGAGCAGTTCTTC.

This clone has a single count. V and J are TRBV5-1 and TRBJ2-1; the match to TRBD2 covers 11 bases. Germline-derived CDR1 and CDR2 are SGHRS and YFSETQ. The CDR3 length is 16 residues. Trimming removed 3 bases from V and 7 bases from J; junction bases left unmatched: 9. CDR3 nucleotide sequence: TGCGCCAGCAGCTCATTAGCGGGGGGGGCAGAAAATGAGCAGTTCTTC. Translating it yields CASSSLAGGAENEQFF. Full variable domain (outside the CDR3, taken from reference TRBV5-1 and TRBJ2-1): KAGVTQTPRYLIKTRGQQVTLSCSPISGHRSVSWYQQTPGQGLQFLFEYFSETQRNKGNFPGRFSGRQFSNSRSEMNVSTLELGDSALYLCASSSLAGGAENEQFFGPGTRLTVL.

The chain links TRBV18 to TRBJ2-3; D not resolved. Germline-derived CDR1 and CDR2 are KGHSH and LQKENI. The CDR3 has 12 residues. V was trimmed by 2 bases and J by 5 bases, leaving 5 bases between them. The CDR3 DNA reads TGTGCCAGCTCACCAGAGAGAGATACGCAGTATTTT. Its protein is CASSPERDTQYF. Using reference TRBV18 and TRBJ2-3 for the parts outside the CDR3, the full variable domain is NAGVMQNPRHLVRRRGQEARLRCSPMKGHSHVYWYRQLPEEGLKFMVYLQKENIIDESGMPKERFSAEFPKEGPSILRIQQVVRGDSAAYFCASSPERDTQYFGPGTRLTVL.

CDR3 sequence (DNA): TGCGCCAGCAGCTTGCTATCCGCAGATACGCAGTATTTT. Protein: CASSLLSADTQYF. This chain links TRBV5-1 with TRBJ2-3; D uncertain. Germline CDR1 reads SGHRS; CDR2 reads YFSETQ. Trimming pared 1 base from V and 4 bases from J, leaving 7 bases between. The CDR3 loop spans 13 amino acids.

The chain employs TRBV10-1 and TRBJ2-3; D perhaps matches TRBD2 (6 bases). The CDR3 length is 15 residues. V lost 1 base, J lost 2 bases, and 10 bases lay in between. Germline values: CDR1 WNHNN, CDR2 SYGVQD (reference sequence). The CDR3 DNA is TGCGCCAGCAGTGAGTGGAGGGTCACCACAGATACGCAGTATTTT. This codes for CASSEWRVTTDTQYF.

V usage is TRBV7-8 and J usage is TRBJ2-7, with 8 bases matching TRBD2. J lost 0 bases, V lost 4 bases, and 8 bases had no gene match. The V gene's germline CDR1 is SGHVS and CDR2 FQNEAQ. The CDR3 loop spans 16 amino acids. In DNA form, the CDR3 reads TGTGCCAGCAGCTATATAGCGGGGACGAGCTCCTACGAGCAGTACTTC. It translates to CASSYIAGTSSYEQYF.

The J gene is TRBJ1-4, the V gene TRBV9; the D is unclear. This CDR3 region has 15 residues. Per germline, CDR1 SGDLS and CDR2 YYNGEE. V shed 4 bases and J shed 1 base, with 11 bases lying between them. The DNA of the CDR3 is TGTGCCAGCAGCCCCACGGGAGAAACTAATGAAAAACTGTTTTTT. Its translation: CASSPTGETNEKLFF.

CDR3 amino acids: CASSLLQGFNYGYTF. The CDR3 DNA is TGTGCCAGCAGCTTACTCCAGGGGTTTAACTATGGCTACACCTTC. V and J are TRBV7-9 and TRBJ1-2, with D perhaps matching TRBD1 (6 bases). Germline CDR1 and CDR2: SEHNR and FQNEAQ (reference sequence). Trimming cost V 2 bases and J 1 base, with 11 bases left between them. The CDR3 runs to 15 residues.

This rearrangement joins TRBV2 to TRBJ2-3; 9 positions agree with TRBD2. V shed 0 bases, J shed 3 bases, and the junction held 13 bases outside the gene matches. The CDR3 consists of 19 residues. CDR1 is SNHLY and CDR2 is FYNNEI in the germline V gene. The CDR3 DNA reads TGTGCCAGCAGTGAAGCGCTTATTTATAGCGGGAGAGAGACAGATACGCAGTATTTT. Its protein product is CASSEALIYSGRETDTQYF.

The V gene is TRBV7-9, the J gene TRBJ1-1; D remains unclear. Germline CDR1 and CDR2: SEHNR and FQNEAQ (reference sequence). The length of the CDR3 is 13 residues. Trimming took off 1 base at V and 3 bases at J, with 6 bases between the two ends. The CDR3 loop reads CASSLVSHTEAFF. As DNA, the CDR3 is TGTGCCAGCAGCTTAGTTAGTCACACTGAAGCTTTCTTT.